The rows below give T cell receptor beta chains drawn from one sample of a study of T cells in Graves' hyperthyroidism and ophthalmopathy. TCRdb recomputed calls from the multiplex PCR reads with MiXCR, one row per CDR3 protein. The sample yields some 560,000 distinct CDR3 sequences, 15% to 18% seen once. What was sequenced was blood. These receptors all come from a woman aged 30 to 39 with Graves' hyperthyroidism. Both conserved end residues are part of each CDR3. The D gene is left open where the match is weak. Clone size is shown for a subset of rows, as once, few, many or a class of expanded clone.

CDR3: CASSSRLLTRSAYNEQFF
DNA: TGTGCCAGCAGCTCCCGTTTACTGACTCGTAGCGCATACAATGAGCAGTTCTTC
J: TRBJ2-1
size: many
D: .
length: 18
V: TRBV5-4

CDR3: CASSSGVAGSYEQYF
DNA: TGTGCCAGCAGCTCAGGTGTAGCGGGATCCTACGAGCAGTACTTC
J: TRBJ2-7
size: .
D: TRBD2
length: 15
V: TRBV7-3

CDR3: CASSPRHLYEQYF
DNA: TGTGCCAGCAGCCCACGTCACCTCTACGAGCAGTACTTC
J: TRBJ2-7
size: .
D: .
length: 13
V: TRBV7-2

CDR3: CSVALLTGDYEQYF
DNA: TGCAGCGTTGCGTTATTAACGGGAGACTACGAGCAGTACTTC
J: TRBJ2-7
size: .
D: .
length: 14
V: TRBV29-1

CDR3: CASSNQPAGNYNEQFF
DNA: TGTGCCAGCAGCAACCAGCCAGCGGGGAATTACAATGAGCAGTTCTTC
J: TRBJ2-1
size: few
D: TRBD2
length: 16
V: TRBV7-6

CDR3: CASSQDPGVNTGELFF
DNA: TGTGCCAGCAGCCAAGATCCAGGGGTTAACACCGGGGAGCTGTTTTTT
J: TRBJ2-2
size: few
D: .
length: 16
V: TRBV3-1

CDR3: CASSGLHTGELFF
DNA: TGTGCCAGCAGTGGGCTCCACACCGGGGAGCTGTTTTTT
J: TRBJ2-2
size: .
D: .
length: 13
V: TRBV2

CDR3: CASSPDYNSYNEQFF
DNA: TGTGCCAGCAGCCCCGACTACAACTCCTACAATGAGCAGTTCTTC
J: TRBJ2-1
size: many
D: .
length: 15
V: TRBV7-3

CDR3: CASSLVPMSYEQYF
DNA: TGCGCCAGCAGCTTGGTACCGATGTCCTACGAGCAGTACTTC
J: TRBJ2-7
size: many
D: .
length: 14
V: TRBV5-1

CDR3: CATSDFSQVHEQYF
DNA: TGTGCCACCAGTGATTTTTCCCAGGTTCACGAGCAGTACTTC
J: TRBJ2-7
size: many
D: .
length: 14
V: TRBV24-1

CDR3: CASSFLQGSAGVETQYF
DNA: TGTGCCAGCAGTTTCCTACAGGGCTCAGCGGGAGTAGAGACCCAGTACTTC
J: TRBJ2-5
size: few
D: TRBD2
length: 17
V: TRBV27

CDR3: CASSLWPQEGSQYF
DNA: TGTGCCAGCTCACTTTGGCCCCAAGAGGGGTCCCAGTACTTC
J: TRBJ2-5
size: few
D: .
length: 14
V: TRBV18

CDR3: CATSRDGGRGADTQYF
DNA: TGTGCCACCAGCAGAGATGGCGGGAGGGGCGCAGATACGCAGTATTTT
J: TRBJ2-3
size: .
D: TRBD2
length: 16
V: TRBV15

CDR3: CASSFETGNTIYF
DNA: TGTGCCAGCAGCTTCGAGACTGGAAACACCATATATTTT
J: TRBJ1-3
size: .
D: .
length: 13
V: TRBV7-2

CDR3: CASSRTSGLVETQYF
DNA: TGTGCCAGCAGCCGAACTAGCGGTCTTGTCGAGACCCAGTACTTC
J: TRBJ2-5
size: many
D: TRBD2
length: 15
V: TRBV11-2

CDR3: CASSPPGPTEQFF
DNA: TGTGCCAGCTCACCACCGGGGCCGACTGAGCAGTTCTTC
J: TRBJ2-1
size: many
D: .
length: 13
V: TRBV18

CDR3: CASSPVYSYEQYF
DNA: TGTGCCAGCAGTCCCGTGTACTCCTACGAGCAGTACTTC
J: TRBJ2-7
size: many
D: .
length: 13
V: TRBV27

CDR3: CASSPTGTGDLQYF
DNA: TGTGCCAGCAGCCCCACCGGGACAGGGGACCTGCAGTACTTC
J: TRBJ2-7
size: many
D: TRBD1
length: 14
V: TRBV7-3

CDR3: CASSSTGGDNSPLHF
DNA: TGTGCCAGCAGCAGTACAGGGGGCGATAATTCACCCCTCCACTTT
J: TRBJ1-6
size: .
D: TRBD1
length: 15
V: TRBV5-4

CDR3: CASSAVPYEQYF
DNA: TGTGCCAGCAGTGCCGTTCCCTACGAGCAGTACTTC
J: TRBJ2-7
size: many
D: .
length: 12
V: TRBV2

CDR3: CASSLAYSGKYNEQFF
DNA: TGTGCCAGCAGCTTAGCTTATAGCGGGAAGTACAATGAGCAGTTCTTC
J: TRBJ2-1
size: .
D: TRBD2
length: 16
V: TRBV7-2

CDR3: CASSLVVGRKRPENTEAFF
DNA: TGTGCCAGCAGCTTAGTTGTCGGACGGAAACGCCCGGAGAACACTGAAGCTTTCTTT
J: TRBJ1-1
size: many
D: .
length: 19
V: TRBV11-2

CDR3: CASSDDNSDEQYF
DNA: TGTGCCAGCAGTGACGACAATAGCGACGAGCAGTACTTC
J: TRBJ2-7
size: many
D: .
length: 13
V: TRBV12-3/TRBV12-4

CDR3: CASSPEAGGPFRTDTQYF
DNA: TGTGCCAGCAGTCCAGAGGCGGGAGGACCCTTTAGGACAGATACGCAGTATTTT
J: TRBJ2-3
size: many
D: TRBD2
length: 18
V: TRBV12-3/TRBV12-4

CDR3: CATSETGTAAYNEQFF
DNA: TGTGCCACCAGTGAGACTGGGACGGCGGCCTACAATGAGCAGTTCTTC
J: TRBJ2-1
size: many
D: .
length: 16
V: TRBV24-1

CDR3: CASSFGPQGGELFF
DNA: TGTGCCAGCAGTTTCGGACCCCAAGGCGGGGAGCTGTTTTTT
J: TRBJ2-2
size: .
D: .
length: 14
V: TRBV27

CDR3: CSARNPEDDGYEQYF
DNA: TGCAGTGCTAGAAATCCGGAGGATGACGGCTACGAGCAGTACTTC
J: TRBJ2-7
size: many
D: .
length: 15
V: TRBV20-1

CDR3: CASSQDSGSRNEQFF
DNA: TGTGCCAGCAGCCAAGATAGCGGGAGTAGGAATGAGCAGTTCTTC
J: TRBJ2-1
size: .
D: TRBD2
length: 15
V: TRBV4-2

CDR3: CASSQGLATRNEQFF
DNA: TGTGCCAGCAGCCAGGGACTAGCGACTCGGAATGAGCAGTTCTTC
J: TRBJ2-1
size: many
D: TRBD2
length: 15
V: TRBV11-2

CDR3: CASSYVREGQYTQYF
DNA: TGTGCCAGCAGCTATGTAAGAGAGGGCCAATATACGCAGTATTTT
J: TRBJ2-3
size: few
D: .
length: 15
V: TRBV7-9

CDR3: CASGPSTDTQYF
DNA: TGTGCCAGCGGTCCCAGCACAGATACGCAGTATTTT
J: TRBJ2-3
size: few
D: .
length: 12
V: TRBV27

CDR3: CSASWTSGLYEQYF
DNA: TGCAGTGCTAGTTGGACTAGCGGGCTCTACGAGCAGTACTTC
J: TRBJ2-7
size: many
D: TRBD2
length: 14
V: TRBV20-1

CDR3: CASSLAPGGGEQYF
DNA: TGTGCCAGCAGCTTAGCGCCCGGAGGTGGCGAGCAGTACTTC
J: TRBJ2-7
size: many
D: .
length: 14
V: TRBV7-9

CDR3: CASSSGTAGNEKLFF
DNA: TGTGCCAGCAGTTCAGGGACAGCCGGAAATGAAAAACTGTTTTTT
J: TRBJ1-4
size: .
D: TRBD1
length: 15
V: TRBV27

CDR3: CASSEDRGSYNEQFF
DNA: TGTGCCAGCAGTGAAGACAGGGGCTCCTACAATGAGCAGTTCTTC
J: TRBJ2-1
size: .
D: TRBD1
length: 15
V: TRBV6-1

CDR3: CASSTPHPGGRGFNQPQHF
DNA: TGTGCCAGTAGTACTCCTCACCCAGGGGGCAGGGGGTTCAATCAGCCCCAGCATTTT
J: TRBJ1-5
size: few
D: TRBD1
length: 19
V: TRBV19

CDR3: CASSLFRGDGGDTEAFF
DNA: TGTGCCAGCAGTTTATTTAGGGGGGATGGGGGGGACACTGAAGCTTTCTTT
J: TRBJ1-1
size: many
D: .
length: 17
V: TRBV27

CDR3: CASSLGSGNTIYF
DNA: TGTGCCAGCAGCTTGGGGTCGGGAAACACCATATATTTT
J: TRBJ1-3
size: many
D: .
length: 13
V: TRBV7-2

CDR3: CASSPDQGGNTGELFF
DNA: TGTGCCAGCAGCCCCGATCAGGGGGGGAACACCGGGGAGCTGTTTTTT
J: TRBJ2-2
size: .
D: .
length: 16
V: TRBV7-9

CDR3: CASSQRRFNTGELFF
DNA: TGCGCCAGCAGCCAACGTCGGTTCAACACCGGGGAGCTGTTTTTT
J: TRBJ2-2
size: .
D: .
length: 15
V: TRBV4-3

CDR3: CASSLTTGQSPLHF
DNA: TGTGCCAGCAGTTTAACTACAGGACAGTCACCCCTCCACTTT
J: TRBJ1-6
size: .
D: .
length: 14
V: TRBV28